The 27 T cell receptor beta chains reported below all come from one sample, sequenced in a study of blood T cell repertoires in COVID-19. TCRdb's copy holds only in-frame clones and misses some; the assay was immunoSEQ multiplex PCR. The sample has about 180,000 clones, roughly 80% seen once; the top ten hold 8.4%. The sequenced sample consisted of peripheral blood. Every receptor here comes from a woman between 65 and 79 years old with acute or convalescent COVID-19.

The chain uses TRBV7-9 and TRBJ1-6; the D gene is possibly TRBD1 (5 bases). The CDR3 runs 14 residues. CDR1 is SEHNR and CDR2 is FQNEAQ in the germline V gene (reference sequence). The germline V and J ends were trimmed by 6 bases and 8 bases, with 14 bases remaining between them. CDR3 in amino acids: CASSSGFRDSPLHF. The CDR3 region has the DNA TGTGCCAGCAGTTCAGGGTTTCGTGATTCACCCCTCCACTTT.

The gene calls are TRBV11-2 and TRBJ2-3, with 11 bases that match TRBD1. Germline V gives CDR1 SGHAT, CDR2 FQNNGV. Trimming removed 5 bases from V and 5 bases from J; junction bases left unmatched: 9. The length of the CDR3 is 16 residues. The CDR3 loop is CASSPTPGQGVDTQYF. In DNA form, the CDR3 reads TGTGCCAGCAGCCCTACCCCGGGACAGGGGGTAGATACGCAGTATTTT.

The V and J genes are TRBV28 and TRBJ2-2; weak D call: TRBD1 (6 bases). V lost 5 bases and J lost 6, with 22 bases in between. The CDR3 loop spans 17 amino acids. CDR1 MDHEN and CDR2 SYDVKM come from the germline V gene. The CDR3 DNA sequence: TGTGCCAGCAGTATAGGGGGAAGGGGGTTTTTCTCCGGGGAGCTGTTTTTT. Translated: CASSIGGRGFFSGELFF.

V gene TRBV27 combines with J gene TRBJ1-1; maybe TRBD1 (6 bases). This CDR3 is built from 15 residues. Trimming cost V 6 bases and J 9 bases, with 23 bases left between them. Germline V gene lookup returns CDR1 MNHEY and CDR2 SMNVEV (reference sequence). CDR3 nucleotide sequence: TGTGCCAGCAGCCCAAACCGGGACATTCCCCCCAAAGCTTTCTTT. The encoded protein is CASSPNRDIPPKAFF.

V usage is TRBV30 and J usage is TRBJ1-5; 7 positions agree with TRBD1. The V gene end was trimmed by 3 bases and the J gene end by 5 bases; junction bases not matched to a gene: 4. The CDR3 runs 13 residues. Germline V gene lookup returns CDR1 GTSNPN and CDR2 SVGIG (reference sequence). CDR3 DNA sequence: TGTGCCTGGAGCGACAGGGCGGATCAGCCCCAGCATTTT. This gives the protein CAWSDRADQPQHF. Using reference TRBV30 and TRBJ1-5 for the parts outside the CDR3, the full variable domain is SQTIHQWPATLVQPVGSPLSLECTVEGTSNPNLYWYRQAAGRGLQLLFYSVGIGQISSEVPQNLSASRPQDRQFILSSKKLLLSDSGFYLCAWSDRADQPQHFGDGTRLSIL.

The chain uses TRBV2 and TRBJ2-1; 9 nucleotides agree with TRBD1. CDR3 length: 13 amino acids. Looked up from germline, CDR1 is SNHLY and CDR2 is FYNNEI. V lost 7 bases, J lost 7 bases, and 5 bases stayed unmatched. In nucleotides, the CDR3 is TGTGCCAGCATGCGGGACAGGGAAAATGAGCAGTTCTTC. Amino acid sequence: CASMRDRENEQFF.

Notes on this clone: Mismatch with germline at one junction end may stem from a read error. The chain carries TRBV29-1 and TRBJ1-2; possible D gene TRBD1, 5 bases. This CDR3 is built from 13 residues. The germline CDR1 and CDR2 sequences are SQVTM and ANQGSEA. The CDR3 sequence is CSAEKATGYGYTF. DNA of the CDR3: TGCAGCGCTGAAAAAGCTACAGGCTATGGCTACACCTTC. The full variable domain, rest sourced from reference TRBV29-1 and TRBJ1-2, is SAVISQKPSRDICQRGTSLTIQCQVDSQVTMMFWYRQQPGQSLTLIATANQGSEATYESGFVIDKFPISRPNLTFSTLTVSNMSPEDSSIYLCSAEKATGYGYTFGSGTRLTVV.

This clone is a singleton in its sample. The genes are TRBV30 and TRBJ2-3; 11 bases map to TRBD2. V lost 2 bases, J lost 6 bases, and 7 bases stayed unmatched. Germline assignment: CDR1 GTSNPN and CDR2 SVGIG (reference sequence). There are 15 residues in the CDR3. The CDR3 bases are TGTGCCTGGAGTCTTAGCGGGGGGGCAGCCGATACGCAGTATTTT. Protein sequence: CAWSLSGGAADTQYF.

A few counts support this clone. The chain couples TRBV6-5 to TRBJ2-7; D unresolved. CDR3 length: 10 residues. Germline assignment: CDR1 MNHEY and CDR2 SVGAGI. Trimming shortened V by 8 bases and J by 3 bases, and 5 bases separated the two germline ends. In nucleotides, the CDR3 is TGTGCCAGCTCCCACTACGAGCAGTACTTC. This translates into CASSHYEQYF.

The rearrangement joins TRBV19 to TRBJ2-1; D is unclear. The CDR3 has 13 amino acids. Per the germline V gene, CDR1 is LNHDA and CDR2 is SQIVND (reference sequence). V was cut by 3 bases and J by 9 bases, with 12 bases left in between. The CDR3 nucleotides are TGTGCCAGTAGTATCACAACATCGGGTGAGCAGTTCTTC. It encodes CASSITTSGEQFF.

This CDR3 is CASSLAVGWGGEQFF. The CDR3 DNA sequence: TGTGCCAGCAGCTTGGCTGTCGGTTGGGGGGGTGAGCAGTTCTTC. The chain has TRBV5-4 and TRBJ2-1; TRBD2 aligns across 7 bases. Germline CDR1 and CDR2: SGHNT and YYREEE (reference sequence). The CDR3 is made up of 15 amino acids. Trimming cost V 0 bases and J 9 bases; bases outside gene matches: 9.

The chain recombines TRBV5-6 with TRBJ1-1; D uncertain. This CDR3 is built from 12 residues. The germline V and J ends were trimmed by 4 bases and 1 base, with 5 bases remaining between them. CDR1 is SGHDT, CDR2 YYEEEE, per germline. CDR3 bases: TGTGCCAGCAGCCCAGGGAACACTGAAGCTTTCTTT. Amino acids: CASSPGNTEAFF. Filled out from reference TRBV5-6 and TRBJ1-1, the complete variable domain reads DAGVTQSPTHLIKTRGQQVTLRCSPKSGHDTVSWYQQALGQGPQFIFQYYEEEERQRGNFPDRFSGHQFPNYSSELNVNALLLGDSALYLCASSPGNTEAFFGQGTRLTVV.

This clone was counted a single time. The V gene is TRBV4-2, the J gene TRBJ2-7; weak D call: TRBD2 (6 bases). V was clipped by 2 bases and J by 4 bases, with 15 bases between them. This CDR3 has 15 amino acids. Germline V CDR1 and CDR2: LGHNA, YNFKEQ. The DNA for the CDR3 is TGTGCCAGCAGCCAACTACTGAGCGGGTATTACGAGCAGTACTTC. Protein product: CASSQLLSGYYEQYF.

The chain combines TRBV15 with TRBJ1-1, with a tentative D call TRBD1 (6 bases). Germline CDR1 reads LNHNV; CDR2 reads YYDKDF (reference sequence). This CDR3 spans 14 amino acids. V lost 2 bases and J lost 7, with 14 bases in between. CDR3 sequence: CATSRSGDLVEAFF. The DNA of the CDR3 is TGTGCCACCAGCAGATCAGGGGACCTTGTTGAAGCTTTCTTT.

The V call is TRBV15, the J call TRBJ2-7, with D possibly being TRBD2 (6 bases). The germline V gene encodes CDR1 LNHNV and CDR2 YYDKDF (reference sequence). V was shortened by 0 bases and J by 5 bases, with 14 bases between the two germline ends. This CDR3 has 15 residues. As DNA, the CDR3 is TGTGCCACCAGCAGAGATCGGGGGACGGTGCACGAGCAGTACTTC. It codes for CATSRDRGTVHEQYF.

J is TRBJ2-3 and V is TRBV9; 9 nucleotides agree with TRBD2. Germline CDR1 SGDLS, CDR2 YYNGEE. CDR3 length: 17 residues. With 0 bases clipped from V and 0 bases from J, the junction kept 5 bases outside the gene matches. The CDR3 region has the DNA TGTGCCAGCAGCGTAGCCCTAGCGGGGACTAGCACAGATACGCAGTATTTT. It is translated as CASSVALAGTSTDTQYF.

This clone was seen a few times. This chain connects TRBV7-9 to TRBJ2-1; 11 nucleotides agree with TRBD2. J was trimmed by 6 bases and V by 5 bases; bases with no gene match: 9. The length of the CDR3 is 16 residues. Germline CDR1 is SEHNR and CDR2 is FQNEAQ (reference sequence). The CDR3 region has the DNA TGTGCCAGCAGCCGAACCACCGGGACTAGCGGCAATGAGCAGTTCTTC. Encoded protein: CASSRTTGTSGNEQFF. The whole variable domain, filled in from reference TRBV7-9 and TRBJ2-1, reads DTGVSQNPRHKITKRGQNVTFRCDPISEHNRLYWYRQTLGQGPEFLTYFQNEAQLEKSRLLSDRFSAERPKGSFSTLEIQRTEQGDSAMYLCASSRTTGTSGNEQFFGPGTRLTVL.

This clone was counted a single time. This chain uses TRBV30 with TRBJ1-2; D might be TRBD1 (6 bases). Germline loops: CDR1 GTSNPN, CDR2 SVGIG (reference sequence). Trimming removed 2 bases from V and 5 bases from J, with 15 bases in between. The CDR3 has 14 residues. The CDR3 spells CAWSPNREGYGYTF. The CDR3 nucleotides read TGTGCCTGGAGTCCAAACAGGGAGGGGTATGGCTACACCTTC.

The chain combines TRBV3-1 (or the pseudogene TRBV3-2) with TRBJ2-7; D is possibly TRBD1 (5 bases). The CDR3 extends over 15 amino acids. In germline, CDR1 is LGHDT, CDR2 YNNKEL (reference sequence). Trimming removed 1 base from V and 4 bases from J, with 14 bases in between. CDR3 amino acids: CASSQAPGQRYEQYF. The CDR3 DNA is TGTGCCAGCAGCCAAGCACCAGGGCAACGTTACGAGCAGTACTTC.

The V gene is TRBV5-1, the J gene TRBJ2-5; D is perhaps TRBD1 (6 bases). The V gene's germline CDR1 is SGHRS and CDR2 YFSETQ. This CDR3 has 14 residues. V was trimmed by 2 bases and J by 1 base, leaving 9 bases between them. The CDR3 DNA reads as TGCGCCAGCAGCTTCGGGACACTCCAAGAGACCCAGTACTTC. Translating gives CASSFGTLQETQYF.

Here the CDR3 reads CASSLTLGAATQETQYF. The DNA of the CDR3 is TGTGCCAGCAGTTTAACGTTGGGGGCAGCAACGCAAGAGACCCAGTACTTC. The rearrangement uses TRBV28 and TRBJ2-5; D possibly corresponds to TRBD1 (6 bases). Germline V gene lookup returns CDR1 MDHEN and CDR2 SYDVKM. The CDR3 spans 17 residues. V gave up 2 bases and J gave up 2 bases, with 18 bases separating them. Based on the CDR3 plus reference TRBV28 and TRBJ2-5, the full variable domain is DVKVTQSSRYLVKRTGEKVFLECVQDMDHENMFWYRQDPGLGLRLIYFSYDVKMKEKGDIPEGYSVSREKKERFSLILESASTNQTSMYLCASSLTLGAATQETQYFGPGTRLLVL.

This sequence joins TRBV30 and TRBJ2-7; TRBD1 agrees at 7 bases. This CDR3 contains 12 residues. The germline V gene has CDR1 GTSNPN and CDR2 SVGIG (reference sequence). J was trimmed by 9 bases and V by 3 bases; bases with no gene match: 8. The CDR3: CAWSGTATRQYF. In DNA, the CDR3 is TGTGCCTGGAGCGGGACAGCTACCCGGCAGTACTTC.

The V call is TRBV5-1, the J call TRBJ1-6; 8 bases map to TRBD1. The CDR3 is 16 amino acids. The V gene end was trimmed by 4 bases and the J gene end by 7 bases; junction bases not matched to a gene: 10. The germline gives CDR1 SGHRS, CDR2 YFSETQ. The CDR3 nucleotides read TGCGCCAGCAGCAGGGGCCGGACAGGGTACAATTCACCCCTCCACTTT. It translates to CASSRGRTGYNSPLHF.

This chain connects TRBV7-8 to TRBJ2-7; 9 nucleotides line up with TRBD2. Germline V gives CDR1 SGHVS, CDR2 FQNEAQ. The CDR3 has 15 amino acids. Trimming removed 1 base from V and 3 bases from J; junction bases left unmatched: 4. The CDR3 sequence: CASSLGLAGHYEQYF. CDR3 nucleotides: TGTGCCAGCAGCTTAGGGCTAGCGGGGCACTACGAGCAGTACTTC.

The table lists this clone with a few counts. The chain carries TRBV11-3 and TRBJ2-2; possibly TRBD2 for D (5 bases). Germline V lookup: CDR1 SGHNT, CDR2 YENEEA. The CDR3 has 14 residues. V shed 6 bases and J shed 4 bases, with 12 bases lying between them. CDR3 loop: CASRRGPGTGELFF. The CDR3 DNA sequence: TGTGCCAGCAGAAGAGGGCCGGGCACCGGGGAGCTGTTTTTT.

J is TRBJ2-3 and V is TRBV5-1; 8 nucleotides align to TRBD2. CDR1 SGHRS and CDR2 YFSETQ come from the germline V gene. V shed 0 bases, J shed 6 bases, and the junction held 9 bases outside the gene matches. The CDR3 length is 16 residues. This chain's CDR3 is CASSLGAGDTVDTQYF. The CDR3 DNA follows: TGCGCCAGCAGCTTGGGAGCGGGAGACACTGTGGATACGCAGTATTTT.

The CDR3 sequence: CASAQEGTDTQYF. DNA of the CDR3: TGTGCCAGCGCTCAGGAGGGCACAGATACGCAGTATTTT. The chain has TRBV7-8 and TRBJ2-3, with D possibly being TRBD2 (5 bases). The V gene lost 8 bases and the J gene lost 1 base, with 10 bases spanning the gap. The germline CDR1 and CDR2 sequences are SGHVS and FQNEAQ. This CDR3 has 13 residues.